This entry features one TCR beta chain sequence. The antigen remains unidentified. This record belongs to a study of CD8 T cells in ankylosing spondylitis. Whole-study results and caveats: Previous work reported some of these motif variants in the synovial fluid and blood of reactive arthritis.

CDR3 length equals 14 residues. Germline V gene sequence: CDR1 SGDLS, CDR2 YYNGEE. V gave up 3 bases and J gave up 7 bases; unmatched junction bases: 7. Using its own MiXCR run on the 5' RACE reads, TCRdb lists one record per CDR3 protein. The repertoire includes 350,000 to 450,000 distinct CDR3 sequences, about 20% of them detected once, and around 13% sits in the top ten. The sample comprised blood, either unsorted or a sorted T cell fraction (not recorded which). V usage is TRBV9 and J usage is TRBJ2-1, with TRBD1 matching over 7 bases. The TCR was taken from a male donor with ankylosing spondylitis or in good health (not recorded which). The CDR3 sequence is CASSGTGQENEQFF. The DNA for the CDR3 is TGTGCCAGCAGCGGGACAGGTCAAGAGAATGAGCAGTTCTTC.